The 10 T cell receptor beta chains given below trace back to one sample, sequenced in a study of early T cells in non-severe SARS-CoV-2 infection. TCRdb re-analysed the 5' RACE reads in MiXCR, keeping a single row per CDR3 protein. The sample lists roughly 120,000 distinct CDR3 sequences; around 13% were seen once. This sample comprised whole blood, obtained at baseline. The receptors derive from an adult who was a healthcare worker with PCR-confirmed SARS-CoV-2 infection or an uninfected control (not recorded which).

This clonotype has just a few counts. This chain joins TRBV27 and TRBJ1-6, with no clear D. CDR1 is MNHEY and CDR2 is SMNVEV in the germline V gene (reference sequence). V was clipped by 3 bases and J by 9 bases, with 9 bases between them. This CDR3 contains 13 residues. CDR3 DNA: TGTGCCAGCAGTTTCCGGGGAAGTTCACCCCTCCACTTT. Its translation is CASSFRGSSPLHF.

This clonotype showed up just a few times. The V gene is TRBV5-4, the J gene TRBJ2-1; 11 bases are a match to TRBD1. V lost 3 bases to trimming and J lost 8 bases; unmatched junction nucleotides: 4. Germline CDR1 and CDR2: SGHNT and YYREEE (reference sequence). This CDR3 has 14 residues. CDR3 region: CASSSGQGAYEQFF. Here the CDR3 DNA reads TGTGCCAGCAGCTCTGGACAGGGGGCATATGAGCAGTTCTTC.

The chain couples TRBV12-3 or TRBV12-4 to TRBJ1-2; D is possibly TRBD1 (6 bases). V was pared by 3 bases and J by 2 bases, with 10 bases between. This CDR3 is 14 amino acids long. CDR3 in DNA: TGTGCCAGCAGTTTTGGTCAGGGGAACTATGGCTACACCTTC. Its protein is CASSFGQGNYGYTF.

This clonotype came up a few times. The CDR3 nucleotides read TGTGCCAGCAGTGGTTATGGCAATCAGCCCCAGCATTTT. Translation gives CASSGYGNQPQHF. The chain links TRBV6-1 to TRBJ1-5; D unclear. The germline V and J ends were trimmed by 4 bases and 2 bases, with 6 bases remaining between them. The germline CDR1 and CDR2 sequences are MNHNS and SASEGT. This CDR3 spans 13 amino acids.

This sequence joins TRBV6-2 or TRBV6-3 and TRBJ2-2, with TRBD2 matching 10 bases. The CDR3 consists of 15 residues. Germline V CDR1 and CDR2: MNHEY, SVGEGT. Unmatched junction bases numbered 11, after V lost 10 bases and J lost 6 bases. The CDR3 nucleotides read TGTGCCATCCTTACCGGGACTAGCGCCCCCGGGGAGCTGTTTTTT. Translated, it gives CAILTGTSAPGELFF.

A few counts support this clonotype. The chain recombines TRBV5-1 with TRBJ2-1, with 10 bases aligning to TRBD2. The ends lost 0 bases at V and 3 bases at J; junction bases unmatched: 3. Looked up from germline, CDR1 is SGHRS and CDR2 is YFSETQ. The CDR3 spans 16 residues. CDR3 residues: CASSLEAGGLYNEQFF. In DNA, the CDR3 is TGCGCCAGCAGCTTGGAAGCGGGAGGGCTCTACAATGAGCAGTTCTTC.

CDR3 DNA: TGTGCCAGTAACCGGGACAGGGGTGATCAGCCCCAGCATTTT. It yields the protein CASNRDRGDQPQHF. The chain couples TRBV6-1 to TRBJ1-5, with 10 bases identical to TRBD1. V shed 9 bases and J 5 bases; nucleotides not matched to a gene: 7. The CDR3 is 14 amino acids. Germline assignment: CDR1 MNHNS and CDR2 SASEGT.

The chain combines TRBV20-1 with TRBJ2-5; D is possibly TRBD2 (6 bases). This CDR3 is built from 11 residues. The V gene lost 4 bases and the J gene lost 4 bases, with 7 bases spanning the gap. Per the germline V gene, CDR1 is DFQATT and CDR2 is SNEGSKA (reference sequence). Here the CDR3 reads CSATGVETQYF. CDR3 DNA sequence: TGCAGTGCTACGGGGGTAGAGACCCAGTACTTC.

This clonotype was found many times. The chain has TRBV29-1 and TRBJ2-7, with D maybe TRBD2 (6 bases). Germline V gives CDR1 SQVTM, CDR2 ANQGSEA. Deletions cut 1 base from V and 2 bases from J, with 12 bases between. This CDR3 is built from 14 residues. The DNA for the CDR3 is TGCAGCGTTGAAGGCGCGGAGGGGCCCTACGAGCAGTACTTC. This codes for CSVEGAEGPYEQYF.

The chain joins TRBV7-9 to TRBJ2-5, with 7 positions matching TRBD2. The CDR3 is made up of 14 amino acids. Trimming cost V 5 bases and J 7 bases; bases outside gene matches: 10. Looked up from germline, CDR1 is SEHNR and CDR2 is FQNEAQ (reference sequence). The CDR3 sequence is CASSQGTPGGTQYF. The CDR3 bases are TGTGCCAGCAGCCAAGGGACTCCGGGAGGGACCCAGTACTTC.